This T cell receptor beta chain is from a study of T cell changes during pregnancy in multiple sclerosis. Assay: immunoSEQ multiplex PCR; the TCRdb copy retains only in-frame clones and omits some. The sample includes some 32,000 clones, about nine tenths of them seen just once. Germline loops: CDR1 LGHNA, CDR2 YNFKEQ. The CDR3 is made up of 16 amino acids. Trimming pared 4 bases from V and 3 bases from J, leaving 19 bases between. This clone was counted between two and nine times. The sequence was obtained from a female donor with multiple sclerosis, enrolled in a pregnancy study. The sequences come from CD8+ T cells from peripheral blood mononuclear cells, collected in the second trimester of pregnancy. J is TRBJ2-7 and V is TRBV4-2; D might be TRBD2 (5 bases). The CDR3 nucleotides are TGTGCCAGCAGCCCCGTCTTAGGCGGGTTTAACTACGAGCAGTACTTC. The encoded protein is CASSPVLGGFNYEQYF.